The source of this TCR beta chain is a study of OX40 agonist ivuxolimab in advanced cancers. Systemic immunosuppression or autoimmune disease history was grounds to exclude patients. Generated by immunoSEQ multiplex PCR, the TCRdb table keeps only in-frame clones and is missing some. Here the sample spans about 86,000 clones, about 90% being singletons. This CDR3 is built from 12 residues. The V end was cut by 0 bases, the J end by 3 bases, with 3 bases between. Germline lookup yields CDR1 MNHNY and CDR2 SVGAGI (reference sequence). The source material was CD4+ or CD8+ T cells sorted from blood, sampled in a trial of the OX40 agonist ivuxolimab. The TCR comes from an adult with an advanced solid tumor such as melanoma, head and neck, liver or kidney cancer. This chain connects TRBV6-6 to TRBJ2-7; D uncertain. The DNA of the CDR3 is TGTGCCAGCAGTTACTCGATCTACGAGCAGTACTTC. This translates into CASSYSIYEQYF.